The 3 T cell receptor beta chains listed next were all sequenced from one sample in a study of T cells in Graves' hyperthyroidism and ophthalmopathy. What was amplified from RNA transcripts were TCR beta CDR3 regions. First-round RT-PCR with HTBI primers amplified the TCR CDR3 region. TCRdb reanalysed the multiplex PCR reads using MiXCR and keeps one entry per CDR3 protein. The data hold about 560,000 distinct CDR3 sequences, with approximately 16% observed a single time. Sequencing was done on a sample of blood. These receptors were obtained from a woman aged 18-30 years with Graves' hyperthyroidism.

At least ten counts were recorded for this clonotype. The genes are TRBV5-5 and TRBJ1-2; D might be TRBD1 (6 bases). This CDR3 contains 15 residues. Trimming stripped 0 bases from V and 4 bases from J, with 13 bases between. Germline CDR1 SGHKS, CDR2 YYEKEE (reference sequence). CDR3 DNA sequence: TGTGCCAGCAGCTTGGGGACCCAGGGGAGCTATGGCTACACCTTC. It translates to CASSLGTQGSYGYTF.

With regard to this clonotype: A much larger clone lies one base from this, so it may be a read error. The chain combines TRBV5-1 with TRBJ2-1; D ambiguous. The J call is in doubt because the DNA end fits TRBJ2-7 better. Germline V lookup: CDR1 SGHRS, CDR2 YFSETQ. The CDR3 is 13 amino acids. This CDR3 reads CASSLGQVNEQYF. The CDR3 bases are TGCGCCAGCAGCTTGGGCCAGGTCAATGAGCAGTACTTC.

The V call is TRBV10-2, the J call TRBJ2-4; unclear D gene. Per germline, CDR1 WSHSY and CDR2 SAAADI. V dropped 2 bases and J dropped 4 bases, with 6 bases sitting between them. The CDR3 length is 13 residues. The CDR3 sequence is CASSENPKNIQYF. For the CDR3, the DNA is TGCGCCAGCAGTGAGAACCCTAAAAACATTCAGTACTTC.